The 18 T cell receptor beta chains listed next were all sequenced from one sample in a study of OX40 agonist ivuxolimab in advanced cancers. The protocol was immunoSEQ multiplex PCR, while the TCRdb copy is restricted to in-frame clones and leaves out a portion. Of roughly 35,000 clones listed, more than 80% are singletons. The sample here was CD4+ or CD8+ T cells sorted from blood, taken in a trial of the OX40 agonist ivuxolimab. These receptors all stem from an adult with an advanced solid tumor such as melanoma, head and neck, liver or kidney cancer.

The CDR3 sequence is CASSLTQETQYF. The DNA of the CDR3 is TGTGCCAGCAGTCTGACTCAAGAGACCCAGTACTTC. This chain connects TRBV28 to TRBJ2-5; D ambiguous. Germline V gene lookup returns CDR1 MDHEN and CDR2 SYDVKM. The CDR3 runs 12 residues. V was clipped by 5 bases and J by 2 bases, with 6 bases between them.

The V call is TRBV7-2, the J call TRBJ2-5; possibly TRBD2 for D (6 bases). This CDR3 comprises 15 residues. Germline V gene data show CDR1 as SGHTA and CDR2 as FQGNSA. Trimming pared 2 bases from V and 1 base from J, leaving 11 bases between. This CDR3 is CASSLRLTSQETQYF. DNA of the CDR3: TGTGCCAGCAGCTTAAGGTTGACTAGCCAAGAGACCCAGTACTTC.

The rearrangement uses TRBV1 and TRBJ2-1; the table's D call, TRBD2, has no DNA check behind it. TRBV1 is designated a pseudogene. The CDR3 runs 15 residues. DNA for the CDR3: TGCACCAGCATCCACTGGCGGGGCTTCTACAATGAGCAGTTCTTC. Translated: CTSIHWRGFYNEQFF.

The CDR3 region has the DNA TGCGCCAGCAGCTTGGGACAGGGGGCGCGTTACGAGCAGTACTTC. Encoded protein: CASSLGQGARYEQYF. The chain links TRBV5-1 to TRBJ2-7; 10 nucleotides match TRBD1. Germline V gives CDR1 SGHRS, CDR2 YFSETQ. J lost 4 bases, V lost 0 bases, and 4 bases had no gene match. The CDR3 contains 15 residues.

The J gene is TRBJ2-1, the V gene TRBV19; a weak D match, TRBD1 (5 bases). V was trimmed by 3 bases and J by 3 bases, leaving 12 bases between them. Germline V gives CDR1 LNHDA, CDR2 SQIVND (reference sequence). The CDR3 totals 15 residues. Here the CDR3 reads CASSIKAGFYNEQFF. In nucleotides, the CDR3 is TGTGCCAGTAGTATCAAGGCAGGGTTCTACAATGAGCAGTTCTTC. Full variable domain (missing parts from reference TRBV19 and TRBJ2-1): DGGITQSPKYLFRKEGQNVTLSCEQNLNHDAMYWYRQDPGQGLRLIYYSQIVNDFQKGDIAEGYSVSREKKESFPLTVTSAQKNPTAFYLCASSIKAGFYNEQFFGPGTRLTVL.

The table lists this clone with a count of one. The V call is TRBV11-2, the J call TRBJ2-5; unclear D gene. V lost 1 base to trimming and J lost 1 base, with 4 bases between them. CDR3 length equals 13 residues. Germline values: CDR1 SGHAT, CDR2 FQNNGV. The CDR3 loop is CASSLAVQETQYF. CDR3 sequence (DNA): TGTGCCAGCAGCTTAGCGGTCCAAGAGACCCAGTACTTC.

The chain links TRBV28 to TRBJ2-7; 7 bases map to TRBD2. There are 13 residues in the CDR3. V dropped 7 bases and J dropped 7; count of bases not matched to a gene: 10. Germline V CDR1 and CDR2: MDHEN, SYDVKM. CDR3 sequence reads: CASMTSPLSEQYF. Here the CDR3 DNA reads TGTGCCAGCATGACTAGCCCTTTGAGTGAGCAGTACTTC.

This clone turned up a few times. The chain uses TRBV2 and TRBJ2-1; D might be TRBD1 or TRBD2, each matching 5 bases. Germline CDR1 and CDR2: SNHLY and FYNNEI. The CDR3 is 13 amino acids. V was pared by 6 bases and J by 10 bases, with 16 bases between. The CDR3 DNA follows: TGTGCCAGCAGGCCCCCCAGGGAGCACGAGCAGTTCTTC. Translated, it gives CASRPPREHEQFF.

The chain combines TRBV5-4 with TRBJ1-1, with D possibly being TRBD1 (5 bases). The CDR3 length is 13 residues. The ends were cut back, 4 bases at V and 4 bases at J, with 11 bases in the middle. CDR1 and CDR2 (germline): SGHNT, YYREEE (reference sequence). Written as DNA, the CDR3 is TGTGCCAGCAGCCAACAGGCGGGCACTGAAGCTTTCTTT. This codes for CASSQQAGTEAFF.

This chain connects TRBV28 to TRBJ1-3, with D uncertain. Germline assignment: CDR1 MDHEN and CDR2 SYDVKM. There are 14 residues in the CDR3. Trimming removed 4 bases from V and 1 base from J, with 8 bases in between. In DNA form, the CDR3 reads TGTGCCAGCAGTTATCGGATGTCTGGAAACACCATATATTTT. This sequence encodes CASSYRMSGNTIYF.

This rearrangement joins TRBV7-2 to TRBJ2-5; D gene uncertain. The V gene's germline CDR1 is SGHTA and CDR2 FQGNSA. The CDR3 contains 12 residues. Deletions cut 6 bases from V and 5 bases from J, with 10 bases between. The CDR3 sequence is CASSLSSETQYF. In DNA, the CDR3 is TGTGCCAGCAGTTTATCTTCGGAGACCCAGTACTTC.

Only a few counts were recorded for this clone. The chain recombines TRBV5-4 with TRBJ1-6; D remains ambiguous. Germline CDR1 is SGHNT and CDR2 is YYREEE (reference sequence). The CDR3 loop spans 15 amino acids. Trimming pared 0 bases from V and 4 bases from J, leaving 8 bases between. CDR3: CASSLVAEYNSPLHF. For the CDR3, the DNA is TGTGCCAGCAGCTTGGTAGCAGAGTATAATTCACCCCTCCACTTT.

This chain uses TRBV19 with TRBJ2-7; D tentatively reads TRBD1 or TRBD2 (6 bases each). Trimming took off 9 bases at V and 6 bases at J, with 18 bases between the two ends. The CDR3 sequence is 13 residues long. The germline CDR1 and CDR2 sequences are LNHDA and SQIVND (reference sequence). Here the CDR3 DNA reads TGTGCCAGCACCCAAGGGGGGTTACGCGAGCAGTACTTC. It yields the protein CASTQGGLREQYF.

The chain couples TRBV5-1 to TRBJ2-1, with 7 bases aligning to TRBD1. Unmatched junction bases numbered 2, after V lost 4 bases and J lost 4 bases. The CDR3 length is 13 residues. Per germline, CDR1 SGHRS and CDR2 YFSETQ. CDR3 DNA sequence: TGCGCCAGCAGCGGGGGACAGTACAATGAGCAGTTCTTC. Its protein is CASSGGQYNEQFF. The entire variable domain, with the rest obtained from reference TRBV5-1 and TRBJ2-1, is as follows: KAGVTQTPRYLIKTRGQQVTLSCSPISGHRSVSWYQQTPGQGLQFLFEYFSETQRNKGNFPGRFSGRQFSNSRSEMNVSTLELGDSALYLCASSGGQYNEQFFGPGTRLTVL.

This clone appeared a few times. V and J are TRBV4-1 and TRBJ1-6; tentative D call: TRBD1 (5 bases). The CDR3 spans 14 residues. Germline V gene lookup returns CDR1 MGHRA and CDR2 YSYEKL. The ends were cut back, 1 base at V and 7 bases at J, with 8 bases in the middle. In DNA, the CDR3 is TGCGCCAGCAGCCAAGGACAGTCAAATTCACCCCTCCACTTT. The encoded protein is CASSQGQSNSPLHF.

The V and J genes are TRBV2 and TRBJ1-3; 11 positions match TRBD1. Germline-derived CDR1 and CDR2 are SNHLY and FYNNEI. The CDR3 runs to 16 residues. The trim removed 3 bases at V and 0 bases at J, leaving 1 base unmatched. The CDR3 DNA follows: TGTGCCAGCAGTGATGGGACAGGGGGCTCTGGAAACACCATATATTTT. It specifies CASSDGTGGSGNTIYF.

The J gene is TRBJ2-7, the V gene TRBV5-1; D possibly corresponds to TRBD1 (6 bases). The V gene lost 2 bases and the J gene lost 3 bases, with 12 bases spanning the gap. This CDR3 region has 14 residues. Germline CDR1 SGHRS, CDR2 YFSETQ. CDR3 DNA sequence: TGCGCCAGCAGCTTTGGCAGGGGAAACTACGAGCAGTACTTC. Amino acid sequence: CASSFGRGNYEQYF.

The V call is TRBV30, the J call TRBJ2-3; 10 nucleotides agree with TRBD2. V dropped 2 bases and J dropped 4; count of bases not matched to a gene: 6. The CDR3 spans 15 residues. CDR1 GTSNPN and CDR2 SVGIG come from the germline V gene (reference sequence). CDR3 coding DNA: TGTGCCTGGAGTTCTAGCGGGAGTGCAGCAGATACGCAGTATTTT. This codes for CAWSSSGSAADTQYF.